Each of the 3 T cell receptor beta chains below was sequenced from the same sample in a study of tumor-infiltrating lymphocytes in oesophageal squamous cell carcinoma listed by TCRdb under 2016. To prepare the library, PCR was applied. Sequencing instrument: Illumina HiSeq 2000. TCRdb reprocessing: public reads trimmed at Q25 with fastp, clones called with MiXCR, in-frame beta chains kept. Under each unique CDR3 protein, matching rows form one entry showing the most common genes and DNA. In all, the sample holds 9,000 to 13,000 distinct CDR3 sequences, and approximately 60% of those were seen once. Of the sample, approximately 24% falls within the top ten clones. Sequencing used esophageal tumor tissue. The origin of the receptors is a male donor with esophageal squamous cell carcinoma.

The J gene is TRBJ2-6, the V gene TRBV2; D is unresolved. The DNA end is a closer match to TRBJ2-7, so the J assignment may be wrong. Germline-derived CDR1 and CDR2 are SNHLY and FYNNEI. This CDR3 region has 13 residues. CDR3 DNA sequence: TGTGCCAGCAGTCATAGACCTGACAATGAGCAGTACTTC. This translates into CASSHRPDNEQYF.

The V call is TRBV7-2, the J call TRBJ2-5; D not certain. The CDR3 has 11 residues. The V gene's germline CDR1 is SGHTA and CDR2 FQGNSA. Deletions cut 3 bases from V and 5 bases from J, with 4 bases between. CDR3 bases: TGTGCCAGCAGCTTCGGGGAGACCCAGTACTTC. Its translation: CASSFGETQYF.

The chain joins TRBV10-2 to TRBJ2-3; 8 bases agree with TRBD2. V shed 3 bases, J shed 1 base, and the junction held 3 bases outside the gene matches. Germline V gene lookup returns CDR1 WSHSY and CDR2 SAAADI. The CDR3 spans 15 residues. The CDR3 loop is CASSDKRERTDTQYF. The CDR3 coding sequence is TGCGCCAGCAGTGATAAGCGGGAGCGCACAGATACGCAGTATTTT.